Listed below are T cell receptor beta chains from one sample, sequenced in a study of identical twins. TCRdb reprocessed the 5' RACE reads via MiXCR and lists one record per CDR3 protein. The data show 140,000 to 150,000 distinct CDR3 sequences, with around 3.5% seen just once and around 8.1% held by the top ten. The material sequenced was memory T cells sorted from blood. The receptors stem from a man younger than 35 in good health. CDR3s include the opening cysteine and the closing phenylalanine or tryptophan.

j_call: TRBJ2-5; v_call: TRBV6-1; cdr3_aa: CASRGETQYF
j_call: TRBJ2-2; v_call: TRBV19; cdr3_aa: CAGQTGGNTGELFF
j_call: TRBJ2-3; v_call: TRBV4-2; cdr3_aa: CASGTSDSNTDTQYF
j_call: TRBJ1-1; v_call: TRBV18; cdr3_aa: CASSRTNTEAFF
j_call: TRBJ1-2; v_call: TRBV5-6; cdr3_aa: CASSLANSYGYTF
j_call: TRBJ2-7; v_call: TRBV5-1; cdr3_aa: CASSLDQGLYEQYF
j_call: TRBJ2-1; v_call: TRBV20-1; cdr3_aa: CSAVDNEQFF
j_call: TRBJ2-1; v_call: TRBV4-2; cdr3_aa: CASSQATGTGGYNEQFF
j_call: TRBJ2-5; v_call: TRBV5-1; cdr3_aa: CASSLGDRHPRGETQYF
j_call: TRBJ1-2; v_call: TRBV5-1; cdr3_aa: CASSPSGYGYTF
j_call: TRBJ2-3; v_call: TRBV5-1; cdr3_aa: CASSLDGKNTDTQYF
j_call: TRBJ2-2; v_call: TRBV29-1; cdr3_aa: CSVEAGQGAGELFF
j_call: TRBJ1-5; v_call: TRBV11-2; cdr3_aa: CASSLEQPRGRYSNQPQHF
j_call: TRBJ1-4; v_call: TRBV7-9; cdr3_aa: CASSLKVGGGEKLFF
j_call: TRBJ1-1; v_call: TRBV7-2; cdr3_aa: CASSLAPGLSLNTEAFF
j_call: TRBJ2-7; v_call: TRBV20-1; cdr3_aa: CSANQGNEQYF
j_call: TRBJ2-1; v_call: TRBV7-1; cdr3_aa: CASSSGASGSWRAPVESSYNEQFF
j_call: TRBJ1-3; v_call: TRBV10-3; cdr3_aa: CAISGSVRGQSSGNTIYF
j_call: TRBJ1-2; v_call: TRBV12-3/TRBV12-4; cdr3_aa: CASTSGTAAFGYTF
j_call: TRBJ1-2; v_call: TRBV7-9; cdr3_aa: CASSLGGTDYGYTF
j_call: TRBJ2-1; v_call: TRBV3-1; cdr3_aa: CASSPNGGGFFNEQFF
j_call: TRBJ1-2; v_call: TRBV20-1; cdr3_aa: CSAHRRPDGGVNYGYTF
j_call: TRBJ1-5; v_call: TRBV20-1; cdr3_aa: CSAADGGNQPQHF
j_call: TRBJ2-7; v_call: TRBV7-9; cdr3_aa: CASSLLAGAHYEQYF
j_call: TRBJ2-6; v_call: TRBV9; cdr3_aa: CASSAGDNGRGSGANVLTF
j_call: TRBJ2-1; v_call: TRBV7-9; cdr3_aa: CASSLARQVGDEQFF
j_call: TRBJ2-2; v_call: TRBV24-1; cdr3_aa: CATSGQRNTGELFF
j_call: TRBJ1-4; v_call: TRBV20-1; cdr3_aa: CSANTGTAF
j_call: TRBJ2-1; v_call: TRBV12-3/TRBV12-4; cdr3_aa: CASRNTASYNEQFF
j_call: TRBJ2-2; v_call: TRBV7-9; cdr3_aa: CASSPRALPNTGELFF
j_call: TRBJ1-1; v_call: TRBV12-3/TRBV12-4; cdr3_aa: CASSLKGAVAEAFF
j_call: TRBJ2-1; v_call: TRBV3-1; cdr3_aa: CASSRGTYNEQFF
j_call: TRBJ1-4; v_call: TRBV6-6; cdr3_aa: CASRDGANEKLFF
j_call: TRBJ1-4; v_call: TRBV11-2; cdr3_aa: CASNAGATNEKLFF
j_call: TRBJ1-3; v_call: TRBV9; cdr3_aa: CASSVEVGRISGNTIYF
j_call: TRBJ2-3; v_call: TRBV4-1; cdr3_aa: CASSQERAPWDTQYF
j_call: TRBJ1-6; v_call: TRBV5-6; cdr3_aa: CASSRRVFDSPLHF
j_call: TRBJ1-4; v_call: TRBV7-9; cdr3_aa: CASAHDWDEKLFF
j_call: TRBJ1-4; v_call: TRBV27; cdr3_aa: CASSLAGGGGGEKLFF
j_call: TRBJ2-7; v_call: TRBV6-5; cdr3_aa: CASSLEQGWSYEQYF
j_call: TRBJ1-4; v_call: TRBV12-3/TRBV12-4; cdr3_aa: CASSPNGVNEKLFF
j_call: TRBJ2-7; v_call: TRBV3-1; cdr3_aa: CASSQDPAGVTYEQYF